A selection of T cell receptor beta chains follows, all from one sample in a study of blood T cells in healthy people across ages. One entry per CDR3 protein results from TCRdb running MiXCR on the 5' RACE reads. The table shows about 800,000 distinct CDR3 sequences, with around a quarter occurring only once. These data also featured in a second study, about T cells of mothers and their children.

Sequenced material: blood. The receptor source for this set is a boy aged 5-17 years in good health. Both conserved end residues are part of each CDR3. A D gene is named only where the DNA matches it firmly. Only part of the rows carry a size: once, few, many, or a class if the clone is expanded.

v_call,j_call,clone_size,d_call,cdr3_aa,cdr3_nt
TRBV18,TRBJ1-4,few,-,CASSRSTAATNEKLFF,TGTGCCAGCTCACGATCTACAGCTGCAACTAATGAAAAACTGTTTTTT
TRBV5-1,TRBJ1-2,-,-,CASSSGRGDGYTF,TGCGCCAGCAGCTCGGGACGGGGAGATGGCTACACCTTC
TRBV28,TRBJ2-5,-,TRBD2,CASGLAGGPETQYF,TGTGCCAGTGGACTAGCGGGGGGCCCAGAGACCCAGTACTTC
TRBV11-2,TRBJ2-6,-,-,CASSLVPGIAGSGANVLTF,TGTGCCAGCAGCTTAGTACCTGGTATAGCAGGCTCTGGGGCCAACGTCCTGACTTTC
TRBV7-2,TRBJ2-7,-,TRBD2,CASSWQPGLGLREQYF,TGTGCCAGCAGCTGGCAACCGGGACTAGGGCTTCGGGAGCAGTACTTC
TRBV12-3/TRBV12-4,TRBJ2-1,-,TRBD2,CASSLEAVAGGWNEQFF,TGTGCCAGCAGTTTAGAGGCAGTAGCGGGGGGGTGGAATGAGCAGTTCTTC
TRBV20-1,TRBJ2-7,-,-,CSARSDRGGVYEQYF,TGCAGTGCTAGATCCGACAGGGGAGGGGTTTACGAGCAGTACTTC
TRBV24-1,TRBJ2-7,-,TRBD1,CATSERQGREQYF,TGTGCCACCAGTGAGAGACAGGGGCGAGAGCAGTACTTC
TRBV11-3,TRBJ2-1,few,TRBD1,CASSSKTGGFYNEQFF,TGTGCCAGCAGCTCCAAGACAGGGGGCTTCTACAATGAGCAGTTCTTC
TRBV15,TRBJ2-6,few,-,CATHEGAGANVLTF,TGTGCCACCCACGAGGGAGCTGGGGCCAACGTCCTGACTTTC
TRBV29-1,TRBJ2-3,-,-,CSVDRLSTDAQYF,TGCAGCGTTGACAGGCTTAGCACAGATGCGCAGTATTTT
TRBV5-1,TRBJ1-1,few,-,CASSLGSGSTEAFF,TGCGCCAGCAGCTTGGGGAGTGGGAGCACTGAAGCTTTCTTT
TRBV28,TRBJ2-5,-,TRBD2,CASRFTERLAEKETQYF,TGTGCCAGCAGGTTTACAGAGCGCCTAGCGGAGAAAGAGACCCAGTACTTC
TRBV20-1,TRBJ1-2,few,-,CSADFTQLYGYTF,TGCAGTGCTGATTTCACCCAATTATATGGCTACACCTTC
TRBV30,TRBJ1-1,few,-,CAWSPTSEAFF,TGTGCCTGGAGTCCTACATCTGAAGCTTTCTTT
TRBV29-1,TRBJ2-7,many,TRBD2,CSVGGGYEQYF,TGCAGCGTTGGGGGGGGCTACGAGCAGTACTTC
TRBV27,TRBJ2-7,few,-,CASSPWNSDYEQYF,TGTGCCAGCTCCCCTTGGAACAGCGACTACGAGCAGTACTTC
TRBV20-1,TRBJ2-4,-,-,CSARHSKTLAKNIQYF,TGCAGTGCTAGACATTCTAAGACCCTAGCCAAAAACATTCAGTACTTC
TRBV12-3/TRBV12-4,TRBJ1-5,-,TRBD1,CASSSDRERDQPQHF,TGTGCCAGCAGTTCGGACAGGGAGAGAGATCAGCCCCAGCATTTT
TRBV6-6,TRBJ1-1,-,TRBD1,CASSLEGAYMNTEAFF,TGTGCCAGCAGTTTGGAGGGGGCATATATGAACACTGAAGCTTTCTTT
TRBV6-5,TRBJ2-5,-,-,CASSYSGPRGVTQYF,TGTGCCAGCAGTTACTCGGGCCCCCGAGGGGTGACCCAGTACTTC
TRBV7-9,TRBJ2-5,-,TRBD2,CASSSGRLAGDLGHETQYF,TGTGCCAGCAGCTCGGGGAGACTAGCGGGGGACCTGGGGCACGAGACCCAGTACTTC
TRBV7-2,TRBJ1-5,few,-,CASSLKSGNQPQHF,TGTGCCAGCAGCTTAAAAAGCGGCAATCAGCCCCAGCATTTT
TRBV2,TRBJ2-7,-,-,CASSESGTGEQYF,TGTGCCAGCAGTGAATCAGGGACGGGCGAGCAGTACTTC
TRBV6-5,TRBJ2-5,-,-,CASAFGGQETQYF,TGTGCCAGCGCTTTTGGAGGGCAAGAGACCCAGTACTTC
TRBV28,TRBJ1-2,-,-,CASSLTSPWGGYTF,TGTGCCAGCAGTTTAACCAGCCCTTGGGGAGGCTACACCTTC
TRBV6-2/TRBV6-3,TRBJ2-3,-,TRBD2,CASSYSRGGRDTQYF,TGTGCCAGCAGTTACTCGCGGGGGGGCAGGGATACGCAGTATTTT
TRBV20-1,TRBJ2-1,once,TRBD2,CSARTSGINEQFF,TGCAGTGCGAGGACTAGCGGGATAAATGAGCAGTTCTTC
TRBV7-9,TRBJ2-7,-,-,CASSLDLPYEQYF,TGTGCCAGCAGCTTGGACCTGCCCTACGAGCAGTACTTC
TRBV4-3,TRBJ1-1,-,-,CASSQDAPAGSTGEAFF,TGCGCCAGCAGCCAAGATGCCCCCGCAGGCTCGACGGGTGAAGCTTTCTTT
TRBV9,TRBJ2-1,-,-,CASSQATSPVSNEQFF,TGTGCCAGCAGCCAGGCGACTTCCCCCGTCAGCAATGAGCAGTTCTTC
TRBV27,TRBJ2-5,few,TRBD2,CASSSPREGRETQYF,TGTGCCAGCAGTTCGCCGCGGGAGGGCCGGGAGACCCAGTACTTC
TRBV20-1,TRBJ2-3,-,-,CSARVAVGGTDTQYF,TGCAGTGCTAGAGTAGCGGTGGGAGGCACAGATACGCAGTATTTT
TRBV5-1,TRBJ1-1,-,TRBD1,CASSLQQGVNTEAFF,TGCGCCAGCAGCTTGCAACAGGGGGTGAACACTGAAGCTTTCTTT
TRBV27,TRBJ1-6,-,-,CASSLVEGRHSPLHF,TGTGCCAGCAGTTTGGTGGAGGGCCGACATTCACCCCTCCACTTT
TRBV7-3,TRBJ2-1,-,-,CASSSNAGGVANEQFF,TGTGCCAGCAGTTCAAATGCAGGGGGGGTGGCTAATGAGCAGTTCTTC
TRBV6-5,TRBJ2-7,-,TRBD1,CASSTSGTATYEQYF,TGTGCCAGCAGTACCTCCGGGACAGCGACCTACGAGCAGTACTTC
TRBV28,TRBJ2-7,few,-,CASSLPLSYEQYF,TGTGCCAGCAGTTTACCGTTATCCTACGAGCAGTACTTC
TRBV7-2,TRBJ1-4,-,-,CASSSEGTATTNEKLFF,TGTGCCAGCAGCTCAGAGGGGACGGCTACAACTAATGAAAAACTGTTTTTT
TRBV5-5,TRBJ2-5,few,-,CASSKKQVLETQYF,TGTGCCAGCAGTAAGAAACAGGTTCTGGAGACCCAGTACTTC
TRBV28,TRBJ2-7,-,-,CASREAGDLYEQYF,TGTGCCAGCAGGGAGGCAGGGGACTTATACGAGCAGTACTTC
TRBV7-9,TRBJ2-7,-,TRBD1,CASGGTGPSEQYF,TGTGCCAGCGGAGGGACAGGGCCCTCCGAGCAGTACTTC